This TCR beta chain stems from a study of blood T cell repertoires in COVID-19. Study summary: Some COVID-19 samples were acute and others convalescent; all came from the United States, Italy and Spain. T cells, B-cell-depleted T cells, or PBMCs supplied cDNA or gDNA.

As handled by the study authors: Estimation of nucleated cell counts relied on the amplification of reference gene primers. The repertoire was sequenced with immunoSEQ multiplex PCR; TCRdb's copy has only in-frame clones and lacks some. That table is the source of V, J and clone size, and D and trimming were worked out from the DNA. The sample carries 98,000 or so clones, around nine tenths recorded once. V shed 4 bases and J shed 0 bases, with 13 bases lying between them. This CDR3 has 15 amino acids. The germline V gene encodes CDR1 MNHEY and CDR2 SMNVEV (reference sequence). J is TRBJ2-7 and V is TRBV27; D is perhaps TRBD1 (6 bases). The TCR was taken from a human donor in a cohort sampled during active COVID-19. Sequenced material: peripheral blood. In DNA, the CDR3 is TGTGCCAGCAGTTCCACGGGACACCACTCCTACGAGCAGTACTTC. This encodes CASSSTGHHSYEQYF.